This section outlines one T cell receptor (beta chain) sequence together with its context. This entry comes from a study of blood T cell repertoires in COVID-19. Germline CDR1 reads SGHTA; CDR2 reads FQGNSA. With 5 bases clipped from V and 6 bases from J, the junction kept 12 bases outside the gene matches. This CDR3 is built from 17 residues. Only in-frame clones appear in the TCRdb table, and some are missing; sequencing was by immunoSEQ multiplex PCR. The data hold 400,000 to 450,000 clones, with 80% to 90% observed a single time. What was sequenced was PBMCs or T cells enriched from blood (not recorded which). The sequence was obtained from a man aged 30 to 45 who had recovered from COVID-19. This chain links TRBV7-2 with TRBJ2-3; TRBD2 matches 12 bases. In nucleotides, the CDR3 is TGTGCCAGCAGCCCGCGGCTAGCGGGAGGGCCCCGCGATACGCAGTATTTT. It encodes CASSPRLAGGPRDTQYF.